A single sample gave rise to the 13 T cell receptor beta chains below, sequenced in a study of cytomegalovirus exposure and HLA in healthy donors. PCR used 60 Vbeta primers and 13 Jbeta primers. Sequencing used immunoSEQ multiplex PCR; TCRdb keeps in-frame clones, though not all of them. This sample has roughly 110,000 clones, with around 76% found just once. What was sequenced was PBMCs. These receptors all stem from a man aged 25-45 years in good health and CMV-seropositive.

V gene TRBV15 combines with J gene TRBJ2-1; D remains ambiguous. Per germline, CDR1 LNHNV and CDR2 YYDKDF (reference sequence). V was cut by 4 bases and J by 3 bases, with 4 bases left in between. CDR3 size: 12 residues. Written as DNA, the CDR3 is TGTGCCACCAGCACCAGCTACAATGAGCAGTTCTTC. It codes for CATSTSYNEQFF. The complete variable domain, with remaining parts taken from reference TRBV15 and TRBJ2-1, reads DAMVIQNPRYQVTQFGKPVTLSCSQTLNHNVMYWYQQKSSQAPKLLFHYYDKDFNNEADTPDNFQSRRPNTSFCFLDIRSPGLGDTAMYLCATSTSYNEQFFGPGTRLTVL.

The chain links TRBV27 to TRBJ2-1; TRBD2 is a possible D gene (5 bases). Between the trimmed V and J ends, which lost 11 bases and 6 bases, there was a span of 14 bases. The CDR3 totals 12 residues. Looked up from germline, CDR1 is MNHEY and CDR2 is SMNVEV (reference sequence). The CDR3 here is CALTPSLNEQFF. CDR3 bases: TGTGCCCTAACCCCTAGCCTCAATGAGCAGTTCTTC.

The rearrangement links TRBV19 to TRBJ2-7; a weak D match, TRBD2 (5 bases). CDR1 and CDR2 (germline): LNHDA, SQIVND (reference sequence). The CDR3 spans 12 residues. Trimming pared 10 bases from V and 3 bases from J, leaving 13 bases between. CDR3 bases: TGTGCCACAGCGGACGGATTCTACGAGCAGTACTTC. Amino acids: CATADGFYEQYF.

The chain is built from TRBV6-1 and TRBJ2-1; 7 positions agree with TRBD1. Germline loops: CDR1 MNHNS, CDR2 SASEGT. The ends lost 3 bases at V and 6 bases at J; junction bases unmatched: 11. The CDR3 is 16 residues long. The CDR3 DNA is TGTGCCAGCAGTGATCAGATAGGGGGCTCTATCAATGAGCAGTTCTTC. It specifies CASSDQIGGSINEQFF.

The CDR3 loop reads CASSVGIGVPPRSPLHF. The DNA for the CDR3 is TGTGCCAGCAGCGTAGGAATCGGGGTCCCACCGAGATCACCCCTCCACTTT. The chain combines TRBV9 with TRBJ1-6; D remains unclear. The ends were cut back, 0 bases at V and 10 bases at J, with 20 bases in the middle. Germline CDR1 and CDR2: SGDLS and YYNGEE. CDR3 length equals 17 residues.

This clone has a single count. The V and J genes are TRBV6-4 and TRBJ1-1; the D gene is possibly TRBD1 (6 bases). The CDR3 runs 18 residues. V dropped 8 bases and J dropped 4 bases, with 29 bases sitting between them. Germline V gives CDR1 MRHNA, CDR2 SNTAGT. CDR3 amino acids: CASLWGHLEFGRGTEAFF. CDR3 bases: TGTGCCAGCCTATGGGGACACCTCGAATTCGGGAGGGGCACTGAAGCTTTCTTT.

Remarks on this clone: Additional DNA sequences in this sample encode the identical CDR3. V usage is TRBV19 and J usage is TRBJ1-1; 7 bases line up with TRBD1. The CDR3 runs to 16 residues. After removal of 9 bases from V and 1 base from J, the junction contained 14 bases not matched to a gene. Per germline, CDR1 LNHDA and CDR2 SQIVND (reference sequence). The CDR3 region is CASEGAGFRRNTEAFF. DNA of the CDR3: TGTGCCAGCGAGGGGGCAGGGTTTAGGAGGAACACTGAAGCTTTCTTT. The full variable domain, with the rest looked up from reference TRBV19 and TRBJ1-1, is DGGITQSPKYLFRKEGQNVTLSCEQNLNHDAMYWYRQDPGQGLRLIYYSQIVNDFQKGDIAEGYSVSREKKESFPLTVTSAQKNPTAFYLCASEGAGFRRNTEAFFGQGTRLTVV.

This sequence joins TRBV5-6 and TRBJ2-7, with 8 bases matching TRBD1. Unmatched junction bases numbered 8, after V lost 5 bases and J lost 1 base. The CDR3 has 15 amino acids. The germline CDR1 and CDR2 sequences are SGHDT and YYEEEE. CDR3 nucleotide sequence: TGTGCCAGCAGTCCGGACAGGGACCCTTCCTACGAGCAGTACTTC. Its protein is CASSPDRDPSYEQYF.

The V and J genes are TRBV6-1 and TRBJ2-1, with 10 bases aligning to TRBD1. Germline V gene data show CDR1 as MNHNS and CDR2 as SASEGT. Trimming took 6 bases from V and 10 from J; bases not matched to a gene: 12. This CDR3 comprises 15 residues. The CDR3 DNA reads TGTGCCAGCAGGCCACCCGGGACAGGGGCCGGGGAGCAGTTCTTC. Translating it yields CASRPPGTGAGEQFF.

The chain's CDR3 is CASSLELEETQYF. The CDR3 DNA reads TGTGCCAGCAGCTTAGAACTAGAAGAGACCCAGTACTTC. The chain carries TRBV7-9 and TRBJ2-5, with D perhaps matching TRBD2 (5 bases). The CDR3 loop spans 13 amino acids. In germline, CDR1 is SEHNR, CDR2 FQNEAQ (reference sequence). V was shortened by 1 base and J by 3 bases, with 6 bases between the two germline ends. The full variable domain, completed using reference TRBV7-9 and TRBJ2-5, is DTGVSQNPRHKITKRGQNVTFRCDPISEHNRLYWYRQTLGQGPEFLTYFQNEAQLEKSRLLSDRFSAERPKGSFSTLEIQRTEQGDSAMYLCASSLELEETQYFGPGTRLLVL.

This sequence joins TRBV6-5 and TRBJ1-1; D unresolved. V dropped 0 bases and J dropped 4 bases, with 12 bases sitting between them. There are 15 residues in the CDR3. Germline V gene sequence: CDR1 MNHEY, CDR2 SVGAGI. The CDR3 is CASSYSVEGSTEAFF. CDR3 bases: TGTGCCAGCAGTTACTCGGTGGAGGGATCCACTGAAGCTTTCTTT.

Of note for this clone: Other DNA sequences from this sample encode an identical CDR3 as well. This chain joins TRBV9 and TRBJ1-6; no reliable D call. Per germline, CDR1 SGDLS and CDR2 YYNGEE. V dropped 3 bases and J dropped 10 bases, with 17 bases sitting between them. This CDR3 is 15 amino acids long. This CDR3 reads CASSADLPFNSPLHF. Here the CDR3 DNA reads TGTGCCAGCAGCGCGGACTTACCCTTTAACTCACCCCTCCACTTT.

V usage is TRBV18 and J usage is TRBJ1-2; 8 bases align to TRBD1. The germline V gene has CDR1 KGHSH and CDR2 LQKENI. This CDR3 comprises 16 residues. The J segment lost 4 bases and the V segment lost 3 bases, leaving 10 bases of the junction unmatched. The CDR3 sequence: CASSPQGQVYFYGYTF. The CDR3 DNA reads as TGTGCCAGCTCACCCCAGGGACAGGTTTACTTCTATGGCTACACCTTC. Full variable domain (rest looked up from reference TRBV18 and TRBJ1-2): NAGVMQNPRHLVRRRGQEARLRCSPMKGHSHVYWYRQLPEEGLKFMVYLQKENIIDESGMPKERFSAEFPKEGPSILRIQQVVRGDSAAYFCASSPQGQVYFYGYTFGSGTRLTVV.